The clone carrying this T cell receptor beta chain has a count of ten or more. Antigen specificity is unknown. The source of the sample is a study of metastatic and nonmetastatic thyroid tumors. Study overall: Repertoire data that came from the blood and tumor or nodule tissue of malignant and benign thyroid patients were compared. Regarding the study as a whole: Significantly higher TCR beta diversity was reportedly seen in malignant thyroid tumors than benign nodules, in blood and tumor.

Ahead of thyroid surgery, no patient had received treatment of any kind. As handled by the study authors: Variation in CDR3 across clinicopathological groups served as the basis for constructing a distant-metastasis classifier in papillary thyroid cancer. TCRdb ran MiXCR on the PCR reads. What appears here as the V and J calls and clone size reflects TCRdb's work, not the paper's. Of around 70,000 clones listed, less than 20% are singletons. The clonotype was recovered from a female donor with papillary thyroid cancer or a benign thyroid nodule (not recorded which). Some clones in this sample may be carry-over from other donors' samples. Material: blood.

The DNA for the CDR3 is TGTGCCAGCAGCGGGGGGGCAGCCCAGGTGGCTTTCTTT. It yields the protein CASSGGAAQVAFF. The chain combines TRBV6-1 with TRBJ1-1; possible D gene TRBD1, 6 bases. There are 13 residues in the CDR3. V lost 6 bases to trimming and J lost 11 bases, with 19 bases between them. Per the germline V gene, CDR1 is MNHNS and CDR2 is SASEGT.